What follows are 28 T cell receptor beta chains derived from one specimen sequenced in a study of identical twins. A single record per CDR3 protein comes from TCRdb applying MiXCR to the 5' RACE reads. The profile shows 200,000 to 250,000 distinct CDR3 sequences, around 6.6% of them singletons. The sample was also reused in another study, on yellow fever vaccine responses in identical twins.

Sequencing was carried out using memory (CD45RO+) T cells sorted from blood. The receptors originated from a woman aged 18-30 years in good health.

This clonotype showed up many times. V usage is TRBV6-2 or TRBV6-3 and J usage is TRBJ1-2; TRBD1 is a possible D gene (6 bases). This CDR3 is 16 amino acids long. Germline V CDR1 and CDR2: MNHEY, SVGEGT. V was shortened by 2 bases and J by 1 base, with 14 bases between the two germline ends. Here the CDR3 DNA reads TGTGCCAGCAGTTACCCTCAGGACAGTCATAACTATGGCTACACCTTC. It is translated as CASSYPQDSHNYGYTF.

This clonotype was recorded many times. DNA for the CDR3: TGTGCCACCAGAGGAAGCGGGGGCTGGGGCGGGGAGCTGTTTTTT. Translated: CATRGSGGWGGELFF. The chain is built from TRBV15 and TRBJ2-2, with 8 bases matching TRBD2. Germline V lookup: CDR1 LNHNV, CDR2 YYDKDF (reference sequence). The trim removed 6 bases at V and 7 bases at J, leaving 10 bases unmatched. The CDR3 is 15 amino acids.

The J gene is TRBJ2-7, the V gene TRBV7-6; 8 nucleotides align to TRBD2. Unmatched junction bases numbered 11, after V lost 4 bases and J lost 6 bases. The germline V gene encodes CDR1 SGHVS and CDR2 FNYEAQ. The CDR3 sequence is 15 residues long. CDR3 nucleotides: TGTGCCAGCAGCTCCCGATCCTCGGGGGGGAGCGAGCAGTACGTC. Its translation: CASSSRSSGGSEQYV.

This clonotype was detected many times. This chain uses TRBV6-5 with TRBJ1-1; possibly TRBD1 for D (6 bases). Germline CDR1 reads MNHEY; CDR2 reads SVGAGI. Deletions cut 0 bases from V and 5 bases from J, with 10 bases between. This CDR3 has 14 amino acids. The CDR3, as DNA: TGTGCCAGCAGTTACTCGGGACAAGGTACTGAAGCTTTCTTT. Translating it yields CASSYSGQGTEAFF.

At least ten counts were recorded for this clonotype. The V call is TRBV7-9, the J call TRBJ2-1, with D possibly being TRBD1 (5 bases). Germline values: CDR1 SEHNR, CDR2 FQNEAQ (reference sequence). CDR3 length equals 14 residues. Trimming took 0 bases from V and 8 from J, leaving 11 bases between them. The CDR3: CASSLARVVDEQFF. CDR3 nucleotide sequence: TGTGCCAGCAGCTTAGCCAGGGTCGTCGATGAGCAGTTCTTC.

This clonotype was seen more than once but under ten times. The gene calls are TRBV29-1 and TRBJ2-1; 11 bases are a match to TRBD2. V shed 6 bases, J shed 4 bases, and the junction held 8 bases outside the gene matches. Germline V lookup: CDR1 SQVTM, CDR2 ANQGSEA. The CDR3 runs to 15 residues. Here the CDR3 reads CSVRGTSGAYNEQFF. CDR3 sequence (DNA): TGCAGCGTCCGGGGGACTAGCGGAGCTTACAATGAGCAGTTCTTC.

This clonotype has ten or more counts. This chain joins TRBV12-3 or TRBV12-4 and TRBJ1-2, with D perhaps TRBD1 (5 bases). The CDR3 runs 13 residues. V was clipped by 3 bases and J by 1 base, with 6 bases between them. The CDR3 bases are TGTGCCAGCAGTTTCAGGGTTAACTATGGCTACACCTTC. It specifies CASSFRVNYGYTF.

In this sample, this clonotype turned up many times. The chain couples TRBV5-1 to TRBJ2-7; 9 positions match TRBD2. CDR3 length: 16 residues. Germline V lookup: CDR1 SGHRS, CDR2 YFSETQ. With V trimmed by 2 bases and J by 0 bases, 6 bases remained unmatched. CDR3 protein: CASSLGAGGRSYEQYF. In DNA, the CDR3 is TGCGCCAGCAGCTTAGGAGCGGGAGGACGCTCCTACGAGCAGTACTTC.

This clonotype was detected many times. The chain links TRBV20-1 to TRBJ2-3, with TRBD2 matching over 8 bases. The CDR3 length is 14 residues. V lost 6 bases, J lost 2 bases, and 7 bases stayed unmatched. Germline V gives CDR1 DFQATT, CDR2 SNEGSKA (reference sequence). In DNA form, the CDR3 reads TGCAGTGCCTCCACTAGCGGATACACAGATACGCAGTATTTT. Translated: CSASTSGYTDTQYF.

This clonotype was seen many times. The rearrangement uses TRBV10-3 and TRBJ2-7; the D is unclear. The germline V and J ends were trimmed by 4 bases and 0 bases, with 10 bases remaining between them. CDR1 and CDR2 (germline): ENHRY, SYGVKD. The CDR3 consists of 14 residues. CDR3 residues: CAISVEESSYEQYF. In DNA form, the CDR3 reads TGTGCCATCAGTGTCGAAGAAAGCTCCTACGAGCAGTACTTC.

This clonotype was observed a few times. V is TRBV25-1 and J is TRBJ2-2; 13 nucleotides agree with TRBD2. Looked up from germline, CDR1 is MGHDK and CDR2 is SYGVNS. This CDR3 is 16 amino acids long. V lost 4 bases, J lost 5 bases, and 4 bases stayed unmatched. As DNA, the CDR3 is TGTGCCAGCAGTGTAGGGACTAGCGGGACTACCGGGGAGCTGTTTTTT. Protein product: CASSVGTSGTTGELFF.

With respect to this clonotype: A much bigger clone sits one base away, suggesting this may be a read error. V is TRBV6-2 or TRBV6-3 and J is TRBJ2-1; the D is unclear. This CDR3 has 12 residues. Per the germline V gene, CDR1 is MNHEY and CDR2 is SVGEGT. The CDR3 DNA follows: TGTGCCAGCAGTTCGACGTTGAATGAGCAGCTCTTC. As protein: CASSSTLNEQLF.

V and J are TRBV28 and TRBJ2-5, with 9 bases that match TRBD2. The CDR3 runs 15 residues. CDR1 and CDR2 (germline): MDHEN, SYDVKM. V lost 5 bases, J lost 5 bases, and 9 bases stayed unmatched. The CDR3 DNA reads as TGTGCCAGCAGTACAGCGGGAGGCGAGGGGGAGACCCAGTACTTC. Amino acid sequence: CASSTAGGEGETQYF.

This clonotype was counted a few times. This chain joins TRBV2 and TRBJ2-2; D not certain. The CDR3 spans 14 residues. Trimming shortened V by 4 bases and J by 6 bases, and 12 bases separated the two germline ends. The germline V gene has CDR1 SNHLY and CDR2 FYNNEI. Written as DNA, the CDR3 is TGTGCCAGCAGTGTTGAGCCAACGGCCGGGGAGCTGTTTTTT. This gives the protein CASSVEPTAGELFF.

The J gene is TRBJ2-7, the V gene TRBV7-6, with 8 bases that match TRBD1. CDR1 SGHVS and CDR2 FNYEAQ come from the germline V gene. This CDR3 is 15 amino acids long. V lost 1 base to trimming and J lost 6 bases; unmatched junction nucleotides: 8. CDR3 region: CASSLDQDRAREQYF. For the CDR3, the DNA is TGTGCCAGCAGCTTAGACCAGGACAGGGCCCGCGAGCAGTACTTC. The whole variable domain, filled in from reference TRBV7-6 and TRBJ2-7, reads GAGVSQSPRYKVTKRGQDVALRCDPISGHVSLYWYRQALGQGPEFLTYFNYEAQQDKSGLPNDRFSAERPEGSISTLTIQRTEQRDSAMYRCASSLDQDRAREQYFGPGTRLTVT.

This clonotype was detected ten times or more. Written as DNA, the CDR3 is TGCAGCGCACCTCCAGGCGTGCGCGGGATTACCTACGAGCAGTACTTC. Protein: CSAPPGVRGITYEQYF. The J gene is TRBJ2-7, the V gene TRBV29-1, with a weak D call TRBD2 (6 bases). CDR1 SQVTM and CDR2 ANQGSEA come from the germline V gene. The CDR3 is made up of 16 amino acids. The V and J ends lost 7 bases and 2 bases respectively, with 24 bases between them.

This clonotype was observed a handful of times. As DNA, the CDR3 is TGTGCCACCGAGCGGGGGACAGGGATCTCGGAGACCCAGTACTTC. It codes for CATERGTGISETQYF. The chain recombines TRBV28 with TRBJ2-5, with D perhaps TRBD1 (9 bases). Germline V lookup: CDR1 MDHEN, CDR2 SYDVKM. CDR3 length: 15 residues. The ends were cut back, 10 bases at V and 5 bases at J, with 23 bases in the middle.

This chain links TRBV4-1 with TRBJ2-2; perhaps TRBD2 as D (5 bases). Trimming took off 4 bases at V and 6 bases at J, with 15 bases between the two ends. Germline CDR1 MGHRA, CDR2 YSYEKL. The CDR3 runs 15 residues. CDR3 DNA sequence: TGCGCCAGCAGCCGGTTCTGGGGTAGCGCCGGGGAGCTGTTTTTT. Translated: CASSRFWGSAGELFF.

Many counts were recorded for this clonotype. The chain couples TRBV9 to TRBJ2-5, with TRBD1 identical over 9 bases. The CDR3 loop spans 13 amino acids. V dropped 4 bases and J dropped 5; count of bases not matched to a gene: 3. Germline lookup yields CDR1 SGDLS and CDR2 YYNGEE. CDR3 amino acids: CASSTGGYETQYF. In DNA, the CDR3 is TGTGCCAGCAGCACAGGGGGCTATGAGACCCAGTACTTC.

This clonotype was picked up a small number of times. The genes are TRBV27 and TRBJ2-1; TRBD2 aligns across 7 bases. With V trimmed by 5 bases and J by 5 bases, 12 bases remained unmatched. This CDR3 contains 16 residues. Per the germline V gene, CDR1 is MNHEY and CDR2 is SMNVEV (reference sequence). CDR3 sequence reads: CASSVLGRELDNEQFF. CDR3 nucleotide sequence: TGTGCCAGCAGTGTGCTTGGGCGGGAGCTTGACAATGAGCAGTTCTTC.

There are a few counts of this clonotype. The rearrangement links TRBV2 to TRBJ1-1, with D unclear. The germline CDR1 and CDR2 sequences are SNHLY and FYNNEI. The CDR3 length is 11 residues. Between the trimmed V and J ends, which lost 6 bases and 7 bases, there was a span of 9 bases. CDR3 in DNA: TGTGCCAGCAGAGACAACGGTGAAGCTTTCTTT. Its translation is CASRDNGEAFF.

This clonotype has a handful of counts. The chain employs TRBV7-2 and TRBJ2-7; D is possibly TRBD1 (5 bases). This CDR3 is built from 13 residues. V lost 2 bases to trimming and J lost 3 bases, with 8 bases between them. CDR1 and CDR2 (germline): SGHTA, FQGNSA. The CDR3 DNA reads TGTGCCAGCAGCTTACACAGGCACTACGAGCAGTACGTC. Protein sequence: CASSLHRHYEQYV.

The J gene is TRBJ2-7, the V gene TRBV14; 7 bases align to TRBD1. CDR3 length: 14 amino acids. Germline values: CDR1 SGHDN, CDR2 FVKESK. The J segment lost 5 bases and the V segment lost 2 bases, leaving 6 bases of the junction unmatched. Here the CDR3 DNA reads TGTGCCAGCAGCCAAAGACAGGGATTTGACGAGCAGTACTTC. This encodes CASSQRQGFDEQYF.

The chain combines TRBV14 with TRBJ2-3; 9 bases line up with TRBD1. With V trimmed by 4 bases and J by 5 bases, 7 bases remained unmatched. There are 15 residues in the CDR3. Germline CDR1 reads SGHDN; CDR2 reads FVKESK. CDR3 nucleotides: TGTGCCAGCAGCCTCACGACAGGGGGAAGAGATACGCAGTATTTT. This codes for CASSLTTGGRDTQYF.

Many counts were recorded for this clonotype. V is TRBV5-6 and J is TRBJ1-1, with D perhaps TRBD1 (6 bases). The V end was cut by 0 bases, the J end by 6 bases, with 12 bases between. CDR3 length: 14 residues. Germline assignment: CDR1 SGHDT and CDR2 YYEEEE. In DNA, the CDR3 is TGTGCCAGCAGCTTGGCCTGGGGGGCTCCTGAAGCTTTCTTT. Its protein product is CASSLAWGAPEAFF. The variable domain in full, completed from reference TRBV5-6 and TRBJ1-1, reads DAGVTQSPTHLIKTRGQQVTLRCSPKSGHDTVSWYQQALGQGPQFIFQYYEEEERQRGNFPDRFSGHQFPNYSSELNVNALLLGDSALYLCASSLAWGAPEAFFGQGTRLTVV.

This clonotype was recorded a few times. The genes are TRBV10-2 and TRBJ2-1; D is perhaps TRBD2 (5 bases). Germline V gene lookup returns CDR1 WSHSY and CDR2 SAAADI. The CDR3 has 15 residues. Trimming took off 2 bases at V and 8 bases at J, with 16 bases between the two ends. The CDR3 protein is CASSEPPDSSHEQFF. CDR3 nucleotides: TGCGCCAGCAGTGAGCCCCCGGACTCTTCACATGAGCAGTTCTTC.

Here the CDR3 reads CSAREFEEGAKNIQYF. CDR3 DNA sequence: TGCAGTGCTAGAGAATTCGAGGAGGGGGCCAAAAACATTCAGTACTTC. The rearrangement uses TRBV20-1 and TRBJ2-4; D possibly corresponds to TRBD2 (6 bases). The germline V gene encodes CDR1 DFQATT and CDR2 SNEGSKA (reference sequence). The CDR3 consists of 16 residues. V was cut by 0 bases and J by 1 base, with 13 bases left in between.

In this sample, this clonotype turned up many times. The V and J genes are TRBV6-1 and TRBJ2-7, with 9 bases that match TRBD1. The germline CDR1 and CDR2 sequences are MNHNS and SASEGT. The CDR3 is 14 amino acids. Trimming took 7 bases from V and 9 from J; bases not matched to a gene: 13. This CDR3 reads CASTELGQGIGQYV. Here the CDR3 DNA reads TGTGCCAGCACCGAATTGGGACAGGGTATAGGGCAGTACGTC.